A single sample gave rise to the 11 T cell receptor beta chains below, sequenced in a study of blood T cell repertoires in COVID-19. TCRdb keeps only in-frame clones here, not all; method: immunoSEQ multiplex PCR. The data show under 250,000 clones, about 84% seen once. The sequenced sample was PBMCs or T cells enriched from blood (not recorded which). The receptor set was obtained from a man in his 60s who had recovered from COVID-19.

The chain employs TRBV15 and TRBJ1-1, with D unresolved. V lost 1 base to trimming and J lost 1 base, with 7 bases between them. Germline-derived CDR1 and CDR2 are LNHNV and YYDKDF (reference sequence). The CDR3 length is 14 residues. CDR3 sequence: CATSRGRENTEAFF. CDR3 DNA sequence: TGTGCCACCAGCAGAGGTCGAGAGAACACTGAAGCTTTCTTT.

This clone appeared a few times. V gene TRBV21-1 combines with J gene TRBJ1-1; no check of the table's D call, TRBD1, against the DNA was made. TRBV21-1 is annotated as a pseudogene. The CDR3 has 17 residues. CDR3 nucleotides: TGTGCCAGCAGCACACCTACTAGGGGACAGGGGGAGACTGAAGCTTTCTTT. It translates to CASSTPTRGQGETEAFF.

J is TRBJ1-1 and V is TRBV10-1; 9 bases agree with TRBD1. CDR1 WNHNN and CDR2 SYGVQD come from the germline V gene (reference sequence). Trimming cost V 10 bases and J 6 bases; bases outside gene matches: 9. The CDR3 sequence is 13 residues long. CDR3 in DNA: TGCGCCAAACAGGGGGCGCGCCCATCTGAAGCTTTCTTT. This sequence encodes CAKQGARPSEAFF.

The rearrangement links TRBV7-9 to TRBJ2-6; 7 nucleotides line up with TRBD1. The CDR3 is 17 residues long. Germline V gene sequence: CDR1 SEHNR, CDR2 FQNEAQ (reference sequence). Trimming at V came to 5 bases and at J to 0 bases, leaving 7 bases not matched to a gene. The DNA for the CDR3 is TGTGCCAGCAGCGCGACAGGGAGCCGCTCTGGGGCCAACGTCCTGACTTTC. Its protein is CASSATGSRSGANVLTF.

This clone has a single count. J is TRBJ1-4 and V is TRBV5-5, with 10 bases fitting TRBD1. V lost 3 bases, J lost 8 bases, and 4 bases stayed unmatched. CDR1 and CDR2 from the germline V gene are SGHKS and YYEKEE (reference sequence). The CDR3 consists of 14 residues. The CDR3 DNA reads TGTGCCAGCAGCTGGACAGGGGGAGAGGAAAAACTGTTTTTT. Translation gives CASSWTGGEEKLFF.

The count of this clone is one. V gene TRBV19 combines with J gene TRBJ1-2; 11 nucleotides align to TRBD1. There are 18 residues in the CDR3. V was pared by 2 bases and J by 8 bases, with 16 bases of the junction left unmatched. Germline-derived CDR1 and CDR2 are LNHDA and SQIVND (reference sequence). The CDR3 loop reads CASSIIEGQGALKKGYTF. As DNA, the CDR3 is TGTGCCAGTAGTATAATTGAAGGACAGGGGGCGCTTAAAAAAGGCTACACCTTC.

Here the CDR3 reads CSIGQGSLNYGYTF. The CDR3 DNA is TGCAGCATTGGACAGGGGAGCCTTAACTATGGCTACACCTTC. This rearrangement joins TRBV29-1 to TRBJ1-2; 9 bases map to TRBD1. Unmatched junction bases numbered 8, after V lost 8 bases and J lost 1 base. This CDR3 spans 14 amino acids. Germline CDR1 SQVTM, CDR2 ANQGSEA. Supplemented by reference TRBV29-1 and TRBJ1-2, the full variable domain reads SAVISQKPSRDICQRGTSLTIQCQVDSQVTMMFWYRQQPGQSLTLIATANQGSEATYESGFVIDKFPISRPNLTFSTLTVSNMSPEDSSIYLCSIGQGSLNYGYTFGSGTRLTVV.

This clone was found once. This sequence joins TRBV19 and TRBJ1-1, with D uncertain. Germline V gene sequence: CDR1 LNHDA, CDR2 SQIVND (reference sequence). CDR3 length: 17 amino acids. V shed 7 bases and J shed 5 bases, with 26 bases lying between them. Here the CDR3 DNA reads TGTGCCAGTACCTCCATGGTCGGGGAGGGAGGAAATACTGAAGCTTTCTTT. Its protein product is CASTSMVGEGGNTEAFF.

The chain uses TRBV7-9 and TRBJ2-7; D uncertain. The germline V gene encodes CDR1 SEHNR and CDR2 FQNEAQ (reference sequence). The CDR3 is made up of 14 amino acids. The germline V and J ends were trimmed by 0 bases and 4 bases, with 10 bases remaining between them. CDR3 region: CASSLATQSYEQYF. The CDR3 region has the DNA TGTGCCAGCAGCTTAGCGACACAGTCTTACGAGCAGTACTTC.

The chain links TRBV28 to TRBJ2-7; 11 bases are a match to TRBD1. Per germline, CDR1 MDHEN and CDR2 SYDVKM. The CDR3 length is 13 residues. After removal of 3 bases from V and 6 bases from J, the junction contained 1 base not matched to a gene. For the CDR3, the DNA is TGTGCCAGCAGTTTTGGGACAGGGGGCGAGCAGTACTTC. Translation: CASSFGTGGEQYF.

The chain uses TRBV9 and TRBJ2-1, with a possible D match to TRBD1 (6 bases). The CDR3 is 13 amino acids. V gave up 2 bases and J gave up 9 bases, with 12 bases separating them. Per germline, CDR1 SGDLS and CDR2 YYNGEE. The CDR3 sequence: CASSVGARGEQFF. In nucleotides, the CDR3 is TGTGCCAGCAGCGTGGGGGCCCGGGGTGAGCAGTTCTTC.